These 17 T cell receptor beta chains were all obtained from the same sample, sequenced in a study of blood T cell repertoires in COVID-19. The assay was immunoSEQ multiplex PCR, and TCRdb's table has in-frame clones only and misses some. Of about 280,000 clones listed, approximately 88% are singletons. The material sequenced was peripheral blood. Receptor source: a man aged 18 to 29 with active or convalescent COVID-19.

The chain recombines TRBV6-6 with TRBJ2-1; no clear D. Germline-derived CDR1 and CDR2 are MNHNY and SVGAGI (reference sequence). The CDR3 extends over 12 amino acids. Between the trimmed V and J ends, which lost 5 bases and 6 bases, there was a span of 8 bases. DNA for the CDR3: TGTGCCAGCAGTCAGACTCGCAATGAGCAGTTCTTC. The encoded protein is CASSQTRNEQFF.

This rearrangement joins TRBV6-6 to TRBJ1-2; tentatively, D is TRBD1 (5 bases). The ends were cut back, 2 bases at V and 4 bases at J, with 8 bases in the middle. Germline loops: CDR1 MNHNY, CDR2 SVGAGI (reference sequence). The CDR3 runs to 13 residues. In DNA form, the CDR3 reads TGTGCCAGCAGTTACGGGGCATCCTATGGCTACACCTTC. This gives the protein CASSYGASYGYTF.

The chain carries TRBV3-1 (or the pseudogene TRBV3-2) and TRBJ2-7; 9 positions agree with TRBD1. Per germline, CDR1 LGHDT and CDR2 YNNKEL (reference sequence). The CDR3 totals 14 residues. The ends lost 3 bases at V and 0 bases at J; junction bases unmatched: 0. CDR3 amino acids: CASSQTGGSYEQYF. The CDR3 DNA reads TGTGCCAGCAGCCAGACAGGGGGCTCCTACGAGCAGTACTTC.

The chain carries TRBV19 and TRBJ2-2; 8 positions agree with TRBD1. After removal of 0 bases from V and 5 bases from J, the junction contained 8 bases not matched to a gene. The V gene's germline CDR1 is LNHDA and CDR2 SQIVND (reference sequence). The CDR3 contains 17 residues. CDR3 in amino acids: CASSIDSQGAHTGELFF. CDR3 DNA: TGTGCCAGTAGTATAGACTCCCAGGGGGCGCATACCGGGGAGCTGTTTTTT. Combining the CDR3 with reference TRBV19 and TRBJ2-2 gives the whole variable domain DGGITQSPKYLFRKEGQNVTLSCEQNLNHDAMYWYRQDPGQGLRLIYYSQIVNDFQKGDIAEGYSVSREKKESFPLTVTSAQKNPTAFYLCASSIDSQGAHTGELFFGEGSRLTVL.

Remarks on this clone: The junction does not match germline at one end; this may be a read error. This chain connects TRBV14 to TRBJ1-1, with unresolved D. The CDR3 extends over 14 amino acids. Looked up from germline, CDR1 is SGHDN and CDR2 is FVKESK. For the CDR3, the DNA is TGTGCCAGCAGCCAAGAGTTTGAGGAGACTGAGGCTTTCTTT. This encodes CASSQEFEETEAFF.

The genes are TRBV2 and TRBJ2-5; 7 positions match TRBD2. The CDR3 extends over 15 amino acids. CDR1 SNHLY and CDR2 FYNNEI come from the germline V gene. The ends lost 7 bases at V and 3 bases at J; junction bases unmatched: 11. The DNA of the CDR3 is TGTGCCAGCATCCCCCCGTACAGCGGGAAAGAGACCCAGTACTTC. It yields the protein CASIPPYSGKETQYF.

This clone appeared a few times. The rearrangement links TRBV11-2 to TRBJ1-2; TRBD1 aligns across 10 bases. The CDR3 is 15 residues long. Trimming at V came to 7 bases and at J to 6 bases, leaving 11 bases not matched to a gene. Germline CDR1 and CDR2: SGHAT and FQNNGV. CDR3 DNA sequence: TGTGCCAGCAACTCTCCGGGACAGGGGACGCATGGCTACACCTTC. Its protein is CASNSPGQGTHGYTF.

V gene TRBV11-2 combines with J gene TRBJ2-1; tentatively, D is TRBD1 (6 bases). Trimming left V 8 bases short and J 10 bases short, with 12 bases between. This CDR3 is 11 amino acids long. Germline CDR1 reads SGHAT; CDR2 reads FQNNGV. The CDR3 spells CASATGLEQFF. The CDR3 DNA is TGTGCCAGCGCAACAGGGTTGGAGCAGTTCTTC.

This clone has a single count. This chain joins TRBV5-5 and TRBJ1-5; a weak D match, TRBD1 (6 bases). The CDR3 contains 14 residues. V lost 0 bases and J 4 bases, leaving 8 bases between the germline ends. The germline CDR1 and CDR2 sequences are SGHKS and YYEKEE (reference sequence). The CDR3, as DNA: TGTGCCAGCAGCTTGGGAAGGGGGAATCAGCCCCAGCATTTT. Translating it yields CASSLGRGNQPQHF.

The chain recombines TRBV10-1 with TRBJ1-1, with D tentatively TRBD1 (6 bases). The CDR3 contains 14 residues. Trimming took off 5 bases at V and 1 base at J, with 11 bases between the two ends. CDR1 is WNHNN, CDR2 SYGVQD, per germline (reference sequence). CDR3 nucleotides: TGCGCCAGCAGTCGGGGGGGCAAGAACACTGAAGCTTTCTTT. This translates into CASSRGGKNTEAFF.

The chain couples TRBV7-9 to TRBJ1-1, with TRBD1 identical over 7 bases. CDR3 length equals 16 residues. The germline V gene has CDR1 SEHNR and CDR2 FQNEAQ (reference sequence). V lost 5 bases, J lost 6 bases, and 15 bases stayed unmatched. The CDR3 region is CASSQQGDSPFPEAFF. The CDR3 coding sequence is TGTGCCAGCAGCCAACAAGGGGACAGTCCTTTTCCTGAAGCTTTCTTT.

V gene TRBV6-5 combines with J gene TRBJ2-7; D not certain. This CDR3 comprises 14 residues. Germline values: CDR1 MNHEY, CDR2 SVGAGI. V dropped 4 bases and J dropped 3 bases, with 13 bases sitting between them. The CDR3 DNA sequence: TGTGCCAGCAGTTCAGACGGAGCCTACTACGAGCAGTACTTC. This codes for CASSSDGAYYEQYF.

The chain uses TRBV4-1 and TRBJ2-1; 13 nucleotides match TRBD2. CDR1 is MGHRA, CDR2 YSYEKL, per germline. CDR3 length: 15 residues. The V gene end was trimmed by 3 bases and the J gene end by 4 bases; junction bases not matched to a gene: 0. The CDR3 nucleotides are TGCGCCAGCAGCCAGACTAGCGGGGGGTACAATGAGCAGTTCTTC. It yields the protein CASSQTSGGYNEQFF.

The chain combines TRBV7-9 with TRBJ1-3; D may be TRBD1 (6 bases). Trimming took off 8 bases at V and 0 bases at J, with 8 bases between the two ends. There are 13 residues in the CDR3. Germline V gene sequence: CDR1 SEHNR, CDR2 FQNEAQ (reference sequence). The CDR3 loop is CASGGSSGNTIYF. CDR3 DNA sequence: TGTGCCAGCGGGGGCTCCTCTGGAAACACCATATATTTT.

The chain is built from TRBV7-6 and TRBJ1-2; 8 nucleotides line up with TRBD1. V gave up 5 bases and J gave up 0 bases; unmatched junction bases: 5. CDR1 is SGHVS and CDR2 is FNYEAQ in the germline V gene. The CDR3 length is 15 residues. CDR3 amino acids: CASSPLDRANYGYTF. The CDR3 DNA reads TGTGCCAGCAGCCCCCTGGACAGGGCTAACTATGGCTACACCTTC.

This chain uses TRBV19 with TRBJ1-3; a possible D gene is TRBD1 (5 bases). Deletions cut 3 bases from V and 3 bases from J, with 9 bases between. Germline V lookup: CDR1 LNHDA, CDR2 SQIVND (reference sequence). This CDR3 has 14 residues. The CDR3 region is CASSIPRDGNTIYF. CDR3 DNA sequence: TGTGCCAGTAGTATCCCCAGGGATGGAAACACCATATATTTT.

This clone appeared a single time. V gene TRBV5-1 combines with J gene TRBJ2-7; D not certain. The CDR3 extends over 14 amino acids. Trimming stripped 0 bases from V and 1 base from J, with 8 bases between. Germline V gives CDR1 SGHRS, CDR2 YFSETQ. Written as DNA, the CDR3 is TGCGCCAGCAGCTTGGTCGGCAGGTCCTACGAGCAGTACTTC. Translating gives CASSLVGRSYEQYF.